The 28 T cell receptor beta chains listed next were all sequenced from one sample in a study of T cells after yellow fever vaccination. Via MiXCR, TCRdb re-called the 5' RACE reads, giving one row per CDR3 protein. The sample consists of some 300,000 distinct CDR3 sequences, 8.7% of them appearing once. The sequencing used CD4+ T cells sorted from PBMCs, collected 5 days after the yellow fever booster vaccination. The receptors were gathered from a man aged 18 to 30 who received the YFV17D yellow fever vaccine.

This clonotype was counted only a few times. V usage is TRBV24-1 and J usage is TRBJ2-5; the D gene is possibly TRBD1 (6 bases). The CDR3 loop spans 17 amino acids. The germline V gene has CDR1 KGHDR and CDR2 SFDVKD. V lost 2 bases, J lost 5 bases, and 20 bases lay in between. CDR3 loop: CATSDSTGFWTYETQYF. CDR3 DNA: TGTGCCACCAGTGATTCCACAGGGTTTTGGACGTACGAGACCCAGTACTTC.

Ten or more counts support this clonotype. This rearrangement joins TRBV19 to TRBJ1-1; a possible D gene is TRBD1 (5 bases). Trimming shortened V by 5 bases and J by 0 bases, and 13 bases separated the two germline ends. The CDR3 loop spans 15 amino acids. Germline loops: CDR1 LNHDA, CDR2 SQIVND (reference sequence). Here the CDR3 reads CASSAPGGVNTEAFF. The CDR3 DNA reads as TGTGCCAGTAGTGCCCCGGGGGGGGTGAACACTGAAGCTTTCTTT. The full variable domain, rest sourced from reference TRBV19 and TRBJ1-1, is DGGITQSPKYLFRKEGQNVTLSCEQNLNHDAMYWYRQDPGQGLRLIYYSQIVNDFQKGDIAEGYSVSREKKESFPLTVTSAQKNPTAFYLCASSAPGGVNTEAFFGQGTRLTVV.

The chain combines TRBV9 with TRBJ1-1; D is undetermined. The germline gives CDR1 SGDLS, CDR2 YYNGEE. This CDR3 comprises 14 residues. Deletions cut 4 bases from V and 2 bases from J, with 12 bases between. DNA of the CDR3: TGTGCCAGCAGCCCGCAAATTGCCAACACTGAAGCTTTCTTT. Its translation is CASSPQIANTEAFF.

The table lists this clonotype with many counts. CDR3 bases: TGTGCCAGCAAGTCATCCAGAACCAATTCACCCCTCCACTTT. Encoded protein: CASKSSRTNSPLHF. The chain joins TRBV6-2 or TRBV6-3 to TRBJ1-6; no clear D. V was clipped by 7 bases and J by 7 bases, with 14 bases between them. The length of the CDR3 is 14 residues. CDR1 is MNHEY, CDR2 SVGEGT, per germline.

This clonotype has at least ten counts. This chain uses TRBV5-1 with TRBJ2-3; 7 nucleotides line up with TRBD1. Trimming at V came to 0 bases and at J to 0 bases, leaving 1 base not matched to a gene. Germline V gene data show CDR1 as SGHRS and CDR2 as YFSETQ. CDR3 size: 15 residues. CDR3 region: CASSLEGQSTDTQYF. The CDR3 bases are TGCGCCAGCAGCTTGGAGGGACAGAGCACAGATACGCAGTATTTT.

This clonotype came up a few times. The chain couples TRBV30 to TRBJ2-5; D gene unclear. V gave up 3 bases and J gave up 7 bases, with 15 bases separating them. The CDR3 extends over 13 amino acids. Germline V gene lookup returns CDR1 GTSNPN and CDR2 SVGIG (reference sequence). Here the CDR3 reads CAWSSWARRTQYF. The CDR3 coding sequence is TGTGCCTGGAGCTCCTGGGCCAGACGGACCCAGTACTTC.

The J gene is TRBJ2-5, the V gene TRBV2, with TRBD2 matching 7 bases. Losses at the gene ends were 2 bases for V and 4 bases for J; bases not matched to a gene: 4. The germline V gene has CDR1 SNHLY and CDR2 FYNNEI. The length of the CDR3 is 14 residues. Here the CDR3 reads CASSETPGGETQYF. The CDR3 region has the DNA TGTGCCAGCAGTGAAACCCCGGGGGGAGAGACCCAGTACTTC.

The chain couples TRBV29-1 to TRBJ2-1; 8 bases map to TRBD1. The CDR3 is 11 amino acids. Germline V lookup: CDR1 SQVTM, CDR2 ANQGSEA. The V segment lost 6 bases and the J segment 8 bases; nucleotides outside the gene matches: 3. CDR3 loop: CSVQGADEQFF. The CDR3 DNA sequence: TGCAGCGTGCAGGGGGCAGATGAGCAGTTCTTC.

This clonotype has more than one count but fewer than ten. CDR3 in amino acids: CASSQSLGREKGNTIYF. CDR3 sequence (DNA): TGCGCCAGCAGCCAATCTTTGGGCAGGGAAAAAGGAAACACCATATATTTT. The chain employs TRBV4-1 and TRBJ1-3; the D gene is possibly TRBD1 (5 bases). This CDR3 is 17 amino acids long. The germline V gene encodes CDR1 MGHRA and CDR2 YSYEKL. V was trimmed by 2 bases and J by 4 bases, leaving 18 bases between them.

The rearrangement links TRBV7-2 to TRBJ1-2; TRBD1 aligns across 8 bases. V lost 5 bases and J lost 8; bases outside the gene matches: 4. Germline V gene data show CDR1 as SGHTA and CDR2 as FQGNSA. CDR3 length equals 12 residues. In DNA form, the CDR3 reads TGTGCCAGCAGCGGACAGGGTCCCGGCTACACCTTC. This codes for CASSGQGPGYTF.

This clonotype was seen only a few times. The rearrangement uses TRBV12-5 and TRBJ2-5, with TRBD2 identical over 8 bases. J was trimmed by 2 bases and V by 4 bases; bases with no gene match: 9. Germline V CDR1 and CDR2: LGHNT, FRNRAP. The CDR3 is 16 amino acids. The CDR3 spells CASGSFLRGEQETQYF. Written as DNA, the CDR3 is TGTGCTAGTGGTTCCTTCTTGCGGGGGGAGCAAGAGACCCAGTACTTC. Variable domain in full (rest from reference TRBV12-5 and TRBJ2-5): DARVTQTPRHKVTEMGQEVTMRCQPILGHNTVFWYRQTMMQGLELLAYFRNRAPLDDSGMPKDRFSAEMPDATLATLKIQPSEPRDSAVYFCASGSFLRGEQETQYFGPGTRLLVL.

The V call is TRBV4-3, the J call TRBJ2-3, with 10 bases fitting TRBD1. Germline trimming cut 3 bases from V and 5 bases from J; bases unmatched to any gene: 8. Germline CDR1 and CDR2: LGHNA and YSLEER. The CDR3 is 16 residues long. The CDR3 region is CASSQGGQGTGDTQYF. The CDR3 DNA sequence: TGCGCCAGCAGCCAGGGGGGACAGGGGACGGGAGATACGCAGTATTTT.

V is TRBV5-1 and J is TRBJ2-3; the D is unclear. This CDR3 has 13 amino acids. CDR1 is SGHRS and CDR2 is YFSETQ in the germline V gene. V lost 3 bases, J lost 3 bases, and 8 bases lay in between. The CDR3 protein is CASSYVPTDTQYF. The CDR3 DNA sequence: TGCGCCAGCAGCTATGTCCCAACAGATACGCAGTATTTT.

This clonotype appeared a few times. V and J are TRBV19 and TRBJ2-2; possible D gene TRBD1, 6 bases. The CDR3 runs 14 residues. Germline CDR1 and CDR2: LNHDA and SQIVND (reference sequence). The germline V and J ends were trimmed by 6 bases and 1 base, with 9 bases remaining between them. CDR3 in amino acids: CASRKTGNTGELFF. The CDR3 nucleotides are TGTGCCAGTAGAAAGACAGGGAACACCGGGGAGCTGTTTTTT.

This clonotype was counted many times. The rearrangement links TRBV2 to TRBJ2-5; 10 positions match TRBD2. J gave up 6 bases and V 4 bases, and 8 bases lay outside the gene matches. This CDR3 comprises 15 residues. Germline V CDR1 and CDR2: SNHLY, FYNNEI. CDR3 DNA: TGTGCCAGCAGTGTGGGCGAGCGGGGGGGCCAGACCCAGTACTTC. Translation gives CASSVGERGGQTQYF.

This clonotype was seen only a few times. The rearrangement joins TRBV10-3 to TRBJ2-5, with D possibly being TRBD1 (5 bases). The CDR3 has 13 residues. CDR1 is ENHRY, CDR2 SYGVKD, per germline. V lost 2 bases and J 6 bases, leaving 10 bases between the germline ends. CDR3 DNA sequence: TGTGCCATCAGTGAGGTCTGGGGCCAGACCCAGTACTTC. Translating it yields CAISEVWGQTQYF.

The table lists this clonotype with a few counts. The V and J genes are TRBV6-1 and TRBJ1-2; D gene uncertain. Germline assignment: CDR1 MNHNS and CDR2 SASEGT. There are 13 residues in the CDR3. The V gene lost 3 bases and the J gene lost 4 bases, with 9 bases spanning the gap. This chain's CDR3 is CASSDQGRYGYTF. The CDR3 nucleotides read TGTGCCAGCAGTGACCAAGGCCGCTATGGCTACACCTTC.

There are many counts of this clonotype. The V and J genes are TRBV28 and TRBJ2-3; no firm D call. The CDR3 runs to 15 residues. Between the trimmed V and J ends, which lost 5 bases and 3 bases, there was a span of 15 bases. Germline assignment: CDR1 MDHEN and CDR2 SYDVKM. CDR3 DNA: TGTGCCAGCAGTCCCCTCCAAGTAGGAACAGATACGCAGTATTTT. Translation: CASSPLQVGTDTQYF.

The gene calls are TRBV7-9 and TRBJ1-2; 7 bases match TRBD1. Looked up from germline, CDR1 is SEHNR and CDR2 is FQNEAQ (reference sequence). The CDR3 is 13 amino acids. With V trimmed by 6 bases and J by 8 bases, 9 bases remained unmatched. CDR3 sequence reads: CASRNRGHRGYTF. CDR3 in DNA: TGTGCCAGCAGGAACAGGGGTCACAGGGGCTACACCTTC. The full variable domain, completed using reference TRBV7-9 and TRBJ1-2, is DTGVSQNPRHKITKRGQNVTFRCDPISEHNRLYWYRQTLGQGPEFLTYFQNEAQLEKSRLLSDRFSAERPKGSFSTLEIQRTEQGDSAMYLCASRNRGHRGYTFGSGTRLTVV.

This clonotype was recorded many times. The chain couples TRBV29-1 to TRBJ1-2; no definite D call. Germline lookup yields CDR1 SQVTM and CDR2 ANQGSEA. The V gene lost 4 bases and the J gene lost 8 bases, with 11 bases spanning the gap. The length of the CDR3 is 11 residues. The CDR3: CSVAADTGYTF. CDR3 nucleotides: TGCAGCGTTGCCGCTGACACCGGCTACACCTTC.

This clonotype has just a few counts. Here the CDR3 DNA reads TGTGCCATCAGTAAACAGGGAGAGGGAGAGACCCAGTACTTC. Its translation: CAISKQGEGETQYF. The rearrangement joins TRBV10-3 to TRBJ2-5; a possible D gene is TRBD1 (6 bases). The CDR3 is 14 residues long. The V and J ends lost 5 bases and 4 bases respectively, with 14 bases between them. Germline CDR1 ENHRY, CDR2 SYGVKD.

V gene TRBV27 combines with J gene TRBJ2-6; 7 bases are a match to TRBD2. V was clipped by 6 bases and J by 1 base; unmatched bases: 3. The CDR3 spans 15 residues. Per the germline V gene, CDR1 is MNHEY and CDR2 is SMNVEV (reference sequence). The CDR3 DNA reads TGTGCCAGCAGGGGAGCGGGATCTGGGGCCAACGTCCTGACTTTC. Its protein is CASRGAGSGANVLTF.

This clonotype was seen only a few times. V and J are TRBV6-1 and TRBJ1-4; D is undetermined. From germline, CDR1 is MNHNS and CDR2 SASEGT. The CDR3 is 14 amino acids. Trimming left V 3 bases short and J 4 bases short, with 9 bases between. CDR3 residues: CASSEREINEKLFF. The CDR3 coding sequence is TGTGCCAGCAGTGAGAGGGAGATTAATGAAAAACTGTTTTTT.

Only a few counts were recorded for this clonotype. CDR3 coding DNA: TGTGCCAGCAGCCAAGTGTCCGGGGGGGCTGGGGCCAACGTCCTGACTTTC. It specifies CASSQVSGGAGANVLTF. The genes are TRBV3-1 and TRBJ2-6; TRBD2 aligns across 8 bases. This CDR3 is 17 amino acids long. Germline trimming cut 1 base from V and 2 bases from J; bases unmatched to any gene: 4. Germline values: CDR1 LGHDT, CDR2 YNNKEL (reference sequence).

This clonotype was recorded at least ten times. The V gene is TRBV6-5, the J gene TRBJ2-7; D perhaps matches TRBD2 (5 bases). Trimming left V 3 bases short and J 5 bases short, with 11 bases between. The germline V gene has CDR1 MNHEY and CDR2 SVGAGI. The CDR3 is 13 amino acids. DNA of the CDR3: TGTGCCAGCAGTTATACCCCGCGGGACGAGCAGTACTTC. Translation gives CASSYTPRDEQYF.

The chain employs TRBV7-2 and TRBJ1-1; 7 nucleotides agree with TRBD1. CDR1 is SGHTA, CDR2 FQGNSA, per germline. The CDR3 spans 15 residues. J lost 1 base, V lost 1 base, and 3 bases had no gene match. CDR3 nucleotide sequence: TGTGCCAGCAGCTTAGTAGGGACAGCGAACACTGAAGCTTTCTTT. Amino acid sequence: CASSLVGTANTEAFF.

This clonotype was detected ten times or more. This chain connects TRBV5-1 to TRBJ1-4; D is undetermined. Germline lookup yields CDR1 SGHRS and CDR2 YFSETQ. The CDR3 covers 13 residues. Trimming cost V 5 bases and J 4 bases, with 9 bases left between them. CDR3 nucleotide sequence: TGCGCCAGCAGGATTGCAGATAATGAAAAACTGTTTTTT. Translating gives CASRIADNEKLFF.

This chain connects TRBV5-4 to TRBJ2-1, with 10 bases fitting TRBD2. Trimming took 5 bases from V and 0 from J; bases not matched to a gene: 8. CDR1 SGHNT and CDR2 YYREEE come from the germline V gene (reference sequence). The CDR3 extends over 17 amino acids. The DNA for the CDR3 is TGTGCCAGCAGTCTAAAGCGGGGGGGATACTCCTACAATGAGCAGTTCTTC. Amino acid sequence: CASSLKRGGYSYNEQFF.